The clone carrying this T cell receptor (beta chain) was picked up one time. No antigen is known for it. The data were obtained in a study of cytomegalovirus exposure and HLA in healthy donors. Study background: An analysis done earlier identified fewer than 140 million unique TCR beta sequences from about 179 million T cells. The study's early data release held around 85 million unique TCRs from HLA-typed donors.

Regarding the study as a whole: In a later analysis, the majority of CMV-associated beta chains seemingly showed HLA restriction.

The CDR3 extends over 14 amino acids. The V segment lost 6 bases and the J segment 4 bases; nucleotides outside the gene matches: 6. Germline V gives CDR1 MNHEY, CDR2 SVGAGI. PCR employed 60 Vbeta and 13 Jbeta primers. The data were produced by immunoSEQ multiplex PCR, yet TCRdb's version contains in-frame clones alone and is incomplete. The sample lists about 130,000 clones; roughly three quarters were seen once. The chain carries TRBV6-5 and TRBJ1-2; 9 nucleotides match TRBD1. The sample taken for sequencing was PBMCs. This clonotype originated in a young man in good health and CMV-seronegative. CDR3 loop: CASSRQGGGYGYTF. The CDR3 coding sequence is TGTGCCAGCAGCAGACAGGGGGGAGGCTATGGCTACACCTTC.